Shown below are 13 T cell receptor beta chains from a single sample sequenced in a study of blood T cell repertoires in COVID-19. Assay used: immunoSEQ multiplex PCR; TCRdb lists only in-frame clones, some missing. The sample lists about 88,000 clones, around 90% occurring once. The sequenced material came from peripheral blood. Receptors were obtained from a man aged 80 or over with acute or convalescent COVID-19.

The V and J genes are TRBV4-1 and TRBJ1-4; 8 nucleotides agree with TRBD1. The CDR3 sequence is 15 residues long. CDR1 and CDR2 (germline): MGHRA, YSYEKL. Losses at the gene ends were 0 bases for V and 8 bases for J; bases not matched to a gene: 5. CDR3 in DNA: TGCGCCAGCAGCCAAGAGGACAGGGAGAGGGAAAAACTGTTTTTT. Residues: CASSQEDREREKLFF.

The rearrangement uses TRBV10-3 and TRBJ1-1, with 8 bases matching TRBD1. The germline CDR1 and CDR2 sequences are ENHRY and SYGVKD. The length of the CDR3 is 13 residues. The J segment lost 7 bases and the V segment lost 2 bases, leaving 3 bases of the junction unmatched. The CDR3 here is CAISEAGGLEAFF. The DNA for the CDR3 is TGTGCCATCAGTGAGGCAGGGGGCCTTGAAGCTTTCTTT.

About this clone: Within the sample, other DNA sequences also encode this same CDR3. The J gene is TRBJ1-1, the V gene TRBV20-1; D unresolved. CDR3 length: 11 amino acids. V lost 6 bases to trimming and J lost 3 bases, with 8 bases between them. Germline CDR1 DFQATT, CDR2 SNEGSKA (reference sequence). CDR3 loop: CSASRDTEAFF. In DNA, the CDR3 is TGCAGTGCGAGTCGGGACACTGAAGCTTTCTTT.

V gene TRBV7-2 combines with J gene TRBJ1-1; D unclear. Germline CDR1 is SGHTA and CDR2 is FQGNSA. Trimming cost V 1 base and J 5 bases, with 8 bases left between them. This CDR3 is 13 amino acids long. The CDR3 region has the DNA TGTGCCAGCAGCTTAGGTGGGAGAACTGAAGCTTTCTTT. Translated, it gives CASSLGGRTEAFF.

The chain couples TRBV28 to TRBJ2-7; D might be TRBD1 (7 bases). The V end lost 6 bases, the J end lost 2 bases, and 14 bases lay between the germline ends. The germline CDR1 and CDR2 sequences are MDHEN and SYDVKM. The CDR3 totals 14 residues. The CDR3, as DNA: TGTGCCAGCAGGCGGGACAGTCCCACCTACGAGCAGTACTTC. Its translation is CASRRDSPTYEQYF.

This clone was recorded a few times. The rearrangement uses TRBV19 and TRBJ1-1; D gene uncertain. Germline assignment: CDR1 LNHDA and CDR2 SQIVND (reference sequence). The length of the CDR3 is 14 residues. The V end lost 6 bases, the J end lost 1 base, and 12 bases lay between the germline ends. CDR3 sequence (DNA): TGTGCCAGTAGGCAAAAGGCGGGGAACACTGAAGCTTTCTTT. Its protein product is CASRQKAGNTEAFF. Together with reference TRBV19 and TRBJ1-1, the CDR3 gives the full variable domain: DGGITQSPKYLFRKEGQNVTLSCEQNLNHDAMYWYRQDPGQGLRLIYYSQIVNDFQKGDIAEGYSVSREKKESFPLTVTSAQKNPTAFYLCASRQKAGNTEAFFGQGTRLTVV.

The rearrangement joins TRBV15 to TRBJ1-2; TRBD1 matches at 7 bases. The CDR3 spans 14 residues. CDR1 LNHNV and CDR2 YYDKDF come from the germline V gene (reference sequence). Trimming removed 2 bases from V and 4 bases from J; junction bases left unmatched: 4. The CDR3 here is CATSRLQGSYGYTF. The CDR3 DNA reads TGTGCCACCAGCAGATTACAGGGGTCCTATGGCTACACCTTC.

V gene TRBV5-1 combines with J gene TRBJ2-4; a possible D gene is TRBD1 (6 bases). The CDR3 length is 14 residues. The germline CDR1 and CDR2 sequences are SGHRS and YFSETQ. Trimming removed 0 bases from V and 5 bases from J, with 9 bases in between. The CDR3 coding sequence is TGCGCCAGCAGCTTGGGACAGGCCCAAAACATTCAGTACTTC. Its translation: CASSLGQAQNIQYF.

The rearrangement links TRBV5-4 to TRBJ1-2, with a tentative D call TRBD1 (5 bases). The CDR3 has 16 amino acids. Trimming removed 4 bases from V and 0 bases from J, with 16 bases in between. Germline-derived CDR1 and CDR2 are SGHNT and YYREEE (reference sequence). The CDR3 loop reads CASSDPAGEANYGYTF. CDR3 sequence (DNA): TGTGCCAGCAGCGACCCCGCGGGGGAGGCTAACTATGGCTACACCTTC.

This chain joins TRBV6-1 and TRBJ1-5; tentative D call: TRBD1 (5 bases). The V gene's germline CDR1 is MNHNS and CDR2 SASEGT. CDR3 length equals 14 residues. Trimming left V 0 bases short and J 6 bases short, with 9 bases between. CDR3 sequence (DNA): TGTGCCAGCAGTGAAGCGGGGGGGGTTCAGCCCCAGCATTTT. This gives the protein CASSEAGGVQPQHF.

This chain connects TRBV4-3 to TRBJ2-1, with 7 positions matching TRBD1. The CDR3 contains 13 residues. Germline CDR1 LGHNA, CDR2 YSLEER. The trim removed 1 base at V and 9 bases at J, leaving 3 bases unmatched. CDR3 coding DNA: TGCGCCAGCAGCCAAGTGGGACAGCTTGAGCAGTTCTTC. Translating it yields CASSQVGQLEQFF.

CDR3 region: CSVERGQGVTEAFF. In nucleotides, the CDR3 is TGCAGCGTTGAACGCGGACAGGGGGTCACTGAAGCTTTCTTT. This chain joins TRBV29-1 and TRBJ1-1; TRBD1 matches at 10 bases. V dropped 2 bases and J dropped 4; count of bases not matched to a gene: 4. Germline lookup yields CDR1 SQVTM and CDR2 ANQGSEA. There are 14 residues in the CDR3.

J is TRBJ1-2 and V is TRBV24-1; no firm D call. The CDR3 runs 12 residues. Trimming stripped 5 bases from V and 6 bases from J, with 9 bases between. Germline V gene sequence: CDR1 KGHDR, CDR2 SFDVKD. CDR3 sequence: CATSGAVNGYTF. The CDR3 coding sequence is TGTGCCACCAGTGGGGCAGTGAATGGCTACACCTTC.